These T cell receptor beta chains were read from a single sample in a study of OX40 agonist ivuxolimab in advanced cancers. The assay was immunoSEQ multiplex PCR, and TCRdb's table has in-frame clones only and misses some. Here the sample spans about 82,000 clones, around 93% being singletons. This specimen consisted of CD4+ or CD8+ T cells sorted from blood, obtained in a trial of the OX40 agonist ivuxolimab. The receptor set was obtained from an adult with an advanced solid tumor such as melanoma, head and neck, liver or kidney cancer. The CDR3 runs from the conserved cysteine through the conserved F or W. A D gene is named only where the DNA matches it firmly. Where a row states a size, it is once, few, many or the class of an expanded clone; other rows omit it.

j_call v_call d_call clone_size cdr3_aa cdr3_nt
TRBJ2-3 TRBV14 . . CASSQDKFGGTPRYF TGTGCCAGCAGCCAAGATAAATTTGGGGGGACCCCTAGGTATTTT
TRBJ2-1 TRBV7-8 TRBD1 . CASSYMTGVNEQFF TGTGCCAGCAGCTACATGACAGGGGTCAATGAGCAGTTCTTC
TRBJ2-2 TRBV5-4 . . CASSRGYGELFF TGTGCCAGCAGTAGGGGGTACGGGGAGCTGTTTTTT
TRBJ2-1 TRBV7-2 TRBD1 . CASSSSGTGAHEQFF TGTGCCAGCAGCTCATCCGGGACAGGGGCCCATGAGCAGTTCTTC
TRBJ2-1 TRBV5-5 TRBD1 . CASSPWTGGRGEQFF TGTGCCAGCAGCCCCTGGACAGGGGGGAGGGGTGAGCAGTTCTTC
TRBJ1-5 TRBV10-3 . . CAISESGHQPQHF TGTGCCATCAGTGAGTCTGGGCATCAGCCCCAGCATTTT
TRBJ2-1 TRBV9 TRBD2 . CASSVGRGRSSYNEQFF TGTGCCAGCAGCGTGGGGAGGGGCCGAAGCTCCTACAATGAGCAGTTCTTC
TRBJ1-4 TRBV7-2 TRBD1 . CASSLGDRELFF TGTGCCAGCAGCTTAGGTGACAGGGAACTGTTTTTT
TRBJ2-2 TRBV13 . . CASSVPHIGTGELFF TGTGCCAGCAGCGTACCCCATATTGGGACCGGGGAGCTGTTTTTT
TRBJ2-1 TRBV7-6 . . CASSLLGGSVSTYNEQFF TGTGCCAGCAGCTTATTGGGGGGCTCGGTGTCGACCTACAATGAGCAGTTCTTC
TRBJ1-2 TRBV13 . . CASSSPPGYGYTF TGTGCCAGCAGCTCCCCTCCGGGTTATGGCTACACCTTC
TRBJ2-2 TRBV10-2 . . CASSEGGELFF TGCGCCAGCAGTGAGGGCGGGGAGCTGTTTTTT
TRBJ1-6 TRBV5-4 . . CASSLAGGVSGSYNSPLHF TGTGCCAGCAGCTTGGCCGGAGGGGTGTCGGGCTCCTATAATTCACCCCTCCACTTT
TRBJ2-7 TRBV7-2 TRBD2 . CASRVTASGAVYEQYF TGTGCCAGCAGAGTAACCGCTAGCGGGGCGGTCTACGAGCAGTACTTC
TRBJ2-5 TRBV7-9 . once CASSPGPGGLQETQYF TGTGCCAGCAGCCCGGGACCGGGGGGCCTTCAAGAGACCCAGTACTTC
TRBJ2-1 TRBV7-9 . . CASSPGLTGSYNEQFF TGTGCCAGCAGCCCGGGACTGACAGGCTCCTACAATGAGCAGTTCTTC
TRBJ2-7 TRBV4-3 . . CASSPDDPYEQYF TGCGCCAGCAGCCCAGACGACCCTTACGAGCAGTACTTC
TRBJ2-1 TRBV29-1 . . CSVEDPSRAEQFF TGCAGCGTTGAAGATCCCAGTAGGGCGGAGCAGTTCTTC
TRBJ1-3 TRBV27 . . CASSWGVGNTIYF TGTGCCAGCAGTTGGGGGGTTGGAAACACCATATATTTT
TRBJ1-1 TRBV5-6 TRBD1 . CASRPTGGYTEAFF TGTGCCAGCAGACCTACAGGGGGCTATACTGAAGCTTTCTTT
TRBJ2-1 TRBV5-1 TRBD2 . CASSPESGGPEEQFF TGCGCCAGCAGCCCCGAGAGCGGGGGCCCCGAGGAGCAGTTCTTC
TRBJ2-4 TRBV7-9 TRBD2 . CASSFFGRGAKNIQYF TGTGCCAGCAGCTTTTTCGGGAGGGGGGCCAAAAACATTCAGTACTTC
TRBJ1-5 TRBV13 . . CASSQGRGDQPQHF TGTGCCAGCAGCCAAGGTAGGGGGGATCAGCCCCAGCATTTT
TRBJ2-3 TRBV11-2 . . CASSFWADTQYF TGTGCCAGCAGCTTCTGGGCAGATACGCAGTATTTT